This TCR beta chain was captured in a study of blood T cell repertoires in COVID-19 (dated by TCRdb to about 2020). Notes on the research overall: The collaborator samples originated in the United States, Italy and Spain and spanned the acute and convalescent phases of COVID-19. Where available, HLA class I and class II types were taken from metadata supplied by the sample provider and were not determined by assay-based typing. The material from the prospective study consisted of cDNA or gDNA derived from T cells, B-cell-depleted T cells, or PBMCs. Samples were obtained from the ongoing ImmuneRACE study (first 160 participants) and from some 1,300 subjects provided by 6 global collaborators. A de-identified subject ID, COVID-19 status, age in years and sex were almost always included in the sample metadata. A freely available public database, intended as a resource for researchers studying the immune response to SARS-CoV-2, is where the repertoires were released. Deeply sampled blood TCRbeta repertoires from subjects exposed to, actively infected with, or recovered from COVID-19 were included in the dataset.

The CDR3 goes from the cysteine to the phenylalanine over 13 residues. Only the CDR3 portion is preserved as DNA: 39 bases, with reading frame beginning at the first base. V and J are truncated by 2 bases and 4 bases respectively, leaving an intervening sequence of 6 bases. From a lookup of the germline V gene, CDR1 and CDR2 are SGDLS and YYNGEE. Results and caveats for the whole study, not just this receptor: The amount of clinical and demographic metadata varied by source and participant and was provided uncurated.

The immunoSEQ Assay, a bias-controlled multiplex PCR, was used to amplify TCRbeta CDR3 regions from genomic DNA. Turning to the authors' computational methods: The number of nucleated cells in each sample was estimated from the amplification of reference gene primers within the assay. To quantify the absolute abundance of each unique TCRbeta CDR3 rearrangement, sequence reads were collapsed and filtered. For each sample, productive Simpson clonality was calculated as the square root of Simpson's diversity index over productive rearrangements. TCRdb holds this immuneACCESS table with in-frame rearrangements only. Some clones are missing; in checked studies, unresolved V genes explain under half, and the rest has no known cause. V, J and clone size reflect that table, while D and trimming were determined from the DNA. Within this sample are about 60,000 clones, with about 77% of them counted one time only. Of the sample, approximately 30% falls within the top ten clones.

Each collaborating institution followed its own protocols to collect whole blood in K2EDTA tubes. For TCRbeta analysis, collaborators shipped samples in one of three forms: frozen whole blood, isolated PBMCs, or DNA extracted from either of those sample types. Remarks on this clone: The antigen it binds to is not known. No per-base quality is available; no much larger clone lies one base away.

The sequencing input was peripheral blood. This TCR derives from a human donor in a cohort sampled during active COVID-19. The sequence joins TRBV9 to TRBJ2-2; the D gene cannot be resolved reliably. The nucleotide sequence reads TGTGCCAGCAGCGTTCGGTCCACCGGGGAGCTGTTTTTT. The resulting protein is CASSVRSTGELFF.